Below, 26 T cell receptor beta chains from the same sample are listed, as sequenced in a study of T-cell memory formation after mild COVID-19. TCRdb reanalysed the 5' RACE reads using MiXCR and keeps one entry per CDR3 protein. The sample has some 130,000 distinct CDR3 sequences; approximately 16% are singletons. The sample comprised PBMCs or a T cell subset sorted from them (not recorded which). These receptors all come from an adult woman who had mild COVID-19 (a few samples of this study predate the infection). Cell type and time point are not known.

The chain employs TRBV10-3 and TRBJ2-1; perhaps TRBD2 as D (6 bases). Trimming removed 6 bases from V and 9 bases from J, with 9 bases in between. Germline lookup yields CDR1 ENHRY and CDR2 SYGVKD. This CDR3 is built from 11 residues. Here the CDR3 DNA reads TGTGCCATCAGCGCGGGAACTGAGCAGTTCTTC. This sequence encodes CAISAGTEQFF.

There are a few counts of this clonotype. The V and J genes are TRBV6-5 and TRBJ1-3; possibly TRBD1 for D (6 bases). CDR3 length equals 19 residues. Per the germline V gene, CDR1 is MNHEY and CDR2 is SVGAGI. V was cut by 6 bases and J by 0 bases, with 24 bases left in between. The CDR3 spells CASSPGPGVVLLSGNTIYF. The CDR3 DNA follows: TGTGCCAGCAGCCCTGGTCCAGGGGTAGTGTTACTCTCTGGAAACACCATATATTTT.

This clonotype was seen a few times. The chain is built from TRBV24-1 and TRBJ2-3, with D possibly matching TRBD2 (6 bases). The CDR3 covers 16 residues. Trimming removed 1 base from V and 6 bases from J, with 16 bases in between. The germline V gene encodes CDR1 KGHDR and CDR2 SFDVKD. In nucleotides, the CDR3 is TGTGCCACCAGTGATTTTGGAGCGGGCCCGCGGGATACGCAGTATTTT. It is translated as CATSDFGAGPRDTQYF.

The gene calls are TRBV6-4 and TRBJ2-3; a weak D match, TRBD2 (6 bases). The V and J ends lost 6 bases and 8 bases respectively, with 12 bases between them. This CDR3 has 12 amino acids. The germline CDR1 and CDR2 sequences are MRHNA and SNTAGT. The CDR3 here is CASRGPGGTQYF. CDR3 sequence (DNA): TGTGCCAGCAGGGGGCCCGGGGGTACGCAGTATTTT.

This chain uses TRBV15 with TRBJ2-1; 10 bases match TRBD2. This CDR3 comprises 15 residues. Per the germline V gene, CDR1 is LNHNV and CDR2 is YYDKDF (reference sequence). Trimming at V came to 9 bases and at J to 2 bases, leaving 7 bases not matched to a gene. Here the CDR3 DNA reads TGTGCCACGAGCCGAAGCGGGAGGGCCTACAATGAGCAGTTCTTC. Translating it yields CATSRSGRAYNEQFF.

The chain links TRBV3-1 to TRBJ2-1, with 11 bases aligning to TRBD2. This CDR3 is 17 amino acids long. After removal of 0 bases from V and 9 bases from J, the junction contained 10 bases not matched to a gene. CDR1 is LGHDT and CDR2 is YNNKEL in the germline V gene (reference sequence). CDR3 region: CASSQDVQASGRSEQFF. For the CDR3, the DNA is TGTGCCAGCAGCCAAGATGTACAGGCTAGCGGGAGGAGTGAGCAGTTCTTC.

The chain has TRBV7-9 and TRBJ2-7, with D unclear. Trimming left V 3 bases short and J 7 bases short, with 7 bases between. CDR3 length equals 11 residues. The germline V gene encodes CDR1 SEHNR and CDR2 FQNEAQ (reference sequence). CDR3 nucleotides: TGTGCCAGCAGCTTCGTACGGGAGCAGTACTTC. Translation: CASSFVREQYF.

This clonotype was seen a few times. This chain uses TRBV29-1 with TRBJ1-2; D is unresolved. The CDR3 loop spans 11 amino acids. V lost 7 bases and J 8 bases, leaving 14 bases between the germline ends. Germline V CDR1 and CDR2: SQVTM, ANQGSEA. The CDR3 nucleotides are TGCAGCGCGCGAGGGCTTCGGGGCTACACCTTC. This encodes CSARGLRGYTF.

This clonotype appeared many times. This chain links TRBV12-3 or TRBV12-4 with TRBJ2-5; perhaps TRBD1 as D (5 bases). V was trimmed by 3 bases and J by 5 bases, leaving 13 bases between them. The CDR3 loop spans 14 amino acids. The DNA of the CDR3 is TGTGCCAGCAGTTTTTCAGGGAAGATCGAGACCCAGTACTTC. As protein: CASSFSGKIETQYF.

The gene calls are TRBV7-6 and TRBJ1-5; unclear D gene. Germline CDR1 reads SGHVS; CDR2 reads FNYEAQ. The V end was cut by 5 bases, the J end by 0 bases, with 11 bases between. The CDR3 is 15 amino acids. As DNA, the CDR3 is TGTGCCAGCAGCCTGACTGGAAGTAGCAATCAGCCCCAGCATTTT. It codes for CASSLTGSSNQPQHF.

The chain uses TRBV7-9 and TRBJ1-5; possibly TRBD1 for D (5 bases). The germline gives CDR1 SEHNR, CDR2 FQNEAQ (reference sequence). Deletions cut 1 base from V and 1 base from J, with 11 bases between. CDR3 length: 16 amino acids. The CDR3 is CASSLDGSGSNQPQHF. The CDR3 coding sequence is TGTGCCAGCAGCTTAGATGGTTCAGGGAGCAATCAGCCCCAGCATTTT.

Here the CDR3 reads CASSIGMRYEQYF. DNA of the CDR3: TGTGCCAGTAGCATCGGGATGAGGTACGAGCAGTACTTC. The J gene is TRBJ2-7, the V gene TRBV19; D is possibly TRBD2 (5 bases). The V end was cut by 6 bases, the J end by 4 bases, with 13 bases between. Germline-derived CDR1 and CDR2 are LNHDA and SQIVND (reference sequence). The CDR3 contains 13 residues.

This clonotype was counted a few times. V usage is TRBV12-3 or TRBV12-4 and J usage is TRBJ2-7; D may correspond to TRBD1 or TRBD2 (5 bases each). The V and J ends lost 4 bases and 1 base respectively, with 5 bases between them. The CDR3 has 12 amino acids. CDR3 loop: CASSWGSYEQYF. The CDR3 region has the DNA TGTGCCAGCAGTTGGGGGTCCTACGAGCAGTACTTC.

V gene TRBV7-6 combines with J gene TRBJ2-2; tentative D call: TRBD2 (6 bases). Germline CDR1 reads SGHVS; CDR2 reads FNYEAQ. This CDR3 region has 15 residues. The V end lost 3 bases, the J end lost 7 bases, and 15 bases lay between the germline ends. CDR3 DNA sequence: TGTGCCAGCAGCTTCGATCCGGGAGACCTCGGGGAGCTGTTTTTT. This sequence encodes CASSFDPGDLGELFF.

This clonotype was counted only a few times. The V call is TRBV10-3, the J call TRBJ2-1; D may be TRBD2 (5 bases). V lost 8 bases to trimming and J lost 0 bases, with 17 bases between them. The CDR3 spans 16 residues. CDR1 and CDR2 (germline): ENHRY, SYGVKD. For the CDR3, the DNA is TGTGCCATCGGGGTGGTGGGAGAAGCCTCCTACAATGAGCAGTTCTTC. Its protein is CAIGVVGEASYNEQFF.

J is TRBJ2-7 and V is TRBV9, with 8 bases that match TRBD1. This CDR3 has 15 amino acids. CDR1 and CDR2 from the germline V gene are SGDLS and YYNGEE. Trimming took 3 bases from V and 2 from J; bases not matched to a gene: 7. The chain's CDR3 is CASSAFGTGPYEQYF. The CDR3 region has the DNA TGTGCCAGCAGCGCCTTCGGGACAGGACCCTACGAGCAGTACTTC. Full variable domain (outside the CDR3, taken from reference TRBV9 and TRBJ2-7): DSGVTQTPKHLITATGQRVTLRCSPRSGDLSVYWYQQSLDQGLQFLIQYYNGEERAKGNILERFSAQQFPDLHSELNLSSLELGDSALYFCASSAFGTGPYEQYFGPGTRLTVT.

This clonotype was detected a few times. The chain employs TRBV7-2 and TRBJ2-7; D remains unclear. V lost 5 bases and J 2 bases, leaving 13 bases between the germline ends. The CDR3 length is 14 residues. CDR1 and CDR2 (germline): SGHTA, FQGNSA. The CDR3 sequence is CASSHRPFPYEQYF. The CDR3 DNA is TGTGCCAGCAGCCATCGACCCTTTCCCTACGAGCAGTACTTC.

The chain is built from TRBV2 and TRBJ1-5, with 8 positions matching TRBD1. This CDR3 spans 14 amino acids. Trimming removed 7 bases from V and 4 bases from J; junction bases left unmatched: 6. Looked up from germline, CDR1 is SNHLY and CDR2 is FYNNEI. DNA for the CDR3: TGTGCCAGCACGACAGGGGCCTTAAATCAGCCCCAGCATTTT. It is translated as CASTTGALNQPQHF.

The CDR3 protein is CASSGSGISNYGYTF. The CDR3 nucleotides read TGCGCCAGCAGCGGATCGGGTATATCTAACTATGGCTACACCTTC. J is TRBJ1-2 and V is TRBV5-1; D is unresolved. Germline V gene data show CDR1 as SGHRS and CDR2 as YFSETQ. V was cut by 4 bases and J by 0 bases, with 13 bases left in between. This CDR3 contains 15 residues.

V is TRBV6-5 and J is TRBJ2-3; 8 bases fit TRBD1. CDR1 MNHEY and CDR2 SVGAGI come from the germline V gene. V was clipped by 5 bases and J by 3 bases; unmatched bases: 4. This CDR3 contains 14 residues. The CDR3 sequence: CASSMTGATDTQYF. CDR3 DNA: TGTGCCAGCAGTATGACAGGGGCAACAGATACGCAGTATTTT.

The table lists this clonotype with many counts. V usage is TRBV5-1 and J usage is TRBJ2-1, with 11 bases lining up with TRBD2. CDR3 size: 15 residues. Germline V lookup: CDR1 SGHRS, CDR2 YFSETQ. V dropped 3 bases and J dropped 5; count of bases not matched to a gene: 4. The CDR3: CASSSGTSGHNEQFF. In DNA form, the CDR3 reads TGCGCCAGCAGCTCCGGGACTAGCGGCCACAATGAGCAGTTCTTC.

This clonotype was observed a handful of times. The rearrangement joins TRBV12-3 or TRBV12-4 to TRBJ2-3; either TRBD1 or TRBD2 may fit D (6 bases each). The CDR3 runs to 14 residues. Between the trimmed V and J ends, which lost 10 bases and 2 bases, there was a span of 16 bases. CDR3 protein: CATTARGATDTQYF. The DNA of the CDR3 is TGTGCCACCACCGCAAGGGGGGCCACAGATACGCAGTATTTT.

The chain is built from TRBV29-1 and TRBJ1-1, with D uncertain. Germline V CDR1 and CDR2: SQVTM, ANQGSEA. Deletions cut 6 bases from V and 4 bases from J, with 6 bases between. CDR3 size: 10 residues. Here the CDR3 DNA reads TGCAGCGTGTTGGTCACTGAAGCTTTCTTT. Its translation: CSVLVTEAFF.

Only a few counts were recorded for this clonotype. This chain joins TRBV12-3 or TRBV12-4 and TRBJ2-3, with 7 bases matching TRBD1. The CDR3 runs 14 residues. The V gene end was trimmed by 3 bases and the J gene end by 4 bases; junction bases not matched to a gene: 4. CDR3 sequence: CASSLTGPADTQYF. The DNA for the CDR3 is TGTGCCAGCAGTTTGACAGGGCCCGCAGATACGCAGTATTTT.

Many counts were recorded for this clonotype. V gene TRBV7-2 combines with J gene TRBJ2-7; 7 bases align to TRBD2. V shed 4 bases and J 4 bases; nucleotides not matched to a gene: 4. This CDR3 is 13 amino acids long. Germline V gene sequence: CDR1 SGHTA, CDR2 FQGNSA. In DNA, the CDR3 is TGTGCCAGCAGCTGGCGGGAGAGGTACGAGCAGTACTTC. Translation: CASSWRERYEQYF.

The V gene is TRBV7-8, the J gene TRBJ1-4; TRBD1 matches 9 bases. The V gene's germline CDR1 is SGHVS and CDR2 FQNEAQ. The V and J ends lost 3 bases and 8 bases, in that order; junction bases with no gene match: 13. The CDR3 has 17 residues. The CDR3 DNA reads as TGTGCCAGCAGCTTGCGGCCCCGGGACAGGGTCTGGGAAAAACTGTTTTTT. This gives the protein CASSLRPRDRVWEKLFF.